This section outlines one TCR beta chain sequence together with its context. Authors' processing steps: Nucleated cell counts were estimated from reference gene primer amplification. Assay used: immunoSEQ multiplex PCR; TCRdb lists only in-frame clones, some missing. V, J and clone size are those of that table, while D and trimming were read from the DNA. The repertoire holds approximately 65,000 clones, with about 94% as singletons. The V gene lost 7 bases and the J gene lost 8 bases, with 11 bases spanning the gap. Germline lookup yields CDR1 SNHLY and CDR2 FYNNEI. The CDR3 extends over 12 amino acids. The data stem from a study of blood T cell repertoires in COVID-19. Turning to the study itself: Researchers got acute and convalescent COVID-19 samples from the United States, Italy and Spain. Nucleic acid was either cDNA or gDNA, and it came from T cells, B-cell-depleted T cells, or PBMCs.

Sequenced: peripheral blood. The TCR comes from a man aged 65-85 years with active COVID-19. The V gene is TRBV2, the J gene TRBJ1-4; D remains ambiguous. The DNA of the CDR3 is TGTGCCAGCAACCCTGGGAGGGAAAAACTGTTTTTT. This sequence encodes CASNPGREKLFF.